The 7 T cell receptor beta chains below come from one sample, sequenced in a study of PD-1 blockade in mismatch repair-deficient tumors. Data came from immunoSEQ multiplex PCR; TCRdb stores just in-frame clones and leaves some out. Among tens of thousands of clones, almost 80% were seen once, and the ten largest hold approximately 5%. The input for sequencing was peripheral blood, taken 2 weeks after starting pembrolizumab. The source of these receptors is an adult with mismatch repair-deficient cancer.

The gene calls are TRBV6-1 and TRBJ2-7; 9 positions agree with TRBD2. CDR3 length: 16 amino acids. Germline CDR1 MNHNS, CDR2 SASEGT. J was trimmed by 2 bases and V by 2 bases; bases with no gene match: 7. CDR3 region: CASSEWWLAGTYEQYF. Written as DNA, the CDR3 is TGTGCCAGCAGTGAATGGTGGCTAGCGGGAACCTACGAGCAGTACTTC.

V and J are TRBV19 and TRBJ2-7; D might be TRBD1 (6 bases). Trimming took 5 bases from V and 1 from J, leaving 12 bases between them. There are 14 residues in the CDR3. Germline CDR1 and CDR2: LNHDA and SQIVND (reference sequence). CDR3 nucleotide sequence: TGTGCCAGTAGTCGAACCGGGACATCCTACGAGCAGTACTTC. It codes for CASSRTGTSYEQYF.

The genes are TRBV5-5 and TRBJ1-2, with 8 nucleotides matching TRBD1. After removal of 2 bases from V and 3 bases from J, the junction contained 6 bases not matched to a gene. In germline, CDR1 is SGHKS, CDR2 YYEKEE (reference sequence). There are 15 residues in the CDR3. CDR3 amino acids: CASSLDRGVYYGYTF. CDR3 nucleotide sequence: TGTGCCAGCAGCTTAGACAGGGGTGTTTACTATGGCTACACCTTC. Looking up the rest from reference TRBV5-5 and TRBJ1-2 gives the full variable domain: DAGVTQSPTHLIKTRGQQVTLRCSPISGHKSVSWYQQVLGQGPQFIFQYYEKEERGRGNFPDRFSARQFPNYSSELNVNALLLGDSALYLCASSLDRGVYYGYTFGSGTRLTVV.

The V gene is TRBV19, the J gene TRBJ2-7; no clear D gene. Germline CDR1 LNHDA, CDR2 SQIVND (reference sequence). Trimming cost V 1 base and J 0 bases, with 7 bases left between them. The CDR3 runs 14 residues. CDR3 sequence (DNA): TGTGCCAGTAGTATAGGGGTTTCCTCCTACGAGCAGTACTTC. It yields the protein CASSIGVSSYEQYF.

V and J are TRBV6-4 and TRBJ2-7; 7 nucleotides line up with TRBD2. V lost 10 bases to trimming and J lost 2 bases; unmatched junction nucleotides: 20. The CDR3 sequence is 17 residues long. CDR1 is MRHNA, CDR2 SNTAGT, per germline. CDR3 sequence reads: CAKQFAGVPRITYEQYF. CDR3 sequence (DNA): TGTGCCAAGCAGTTCGCGGGAGTGCCCCGAATCACCTACGAGCAGTACTTC.

A few counts support this clone. The V and J genes are TRBV6-5 and TRBJ2-2, with D perhaps TRBD2 (6 bases). The CDR3 is made up of 16 amino acids. Germline values: CDR1 MNHEY, CDR2 SVGAGI. V was trimmed by 1 base and J by 1 base, leaving 10 bases between them. CDR3 in DNA: TGTGCCAGCAGTTACTATCAGGGACTGAACACCGGGGAGCTGTTTTTT. Amino acids: CASSYYQGLNTGELFF.

The rearrangement joins TRBV6-4 to TRBJ2-6; the match to TRBD1 covers 9 bases. This CDR3 region has 16 residues. Germline CDR1 reads MRHNA; CDR2 reads SNTAGT. V was pared by 6 bases and J by 2 bases, with 5 bases of the junction left unmatched. The CDR3 DNA reads as TGTGCCAGCAGCAGGGACAGGGACGCTGGGGCCAACGTCCTGACTTTC. Protein: CASSRDRDAGANVLTF.